This T cell receptor (beta chain) is drawn from a study of T cell changes during pregnancy in multiple sclerosis. With 4 bases removed from V and 6 bases from J, the gap between germline ends came to 11 bases. Germline CDR1 is SGHNT and CDR2 is YYREEE (reference sequence). CDR3 size: 12 residues. Clones were sequenced by immunoSEQ multiplex PCR, and TCRdb holds only the in-frame ones, with some missing. The repertoire consists of about 70,000 clones, with around 90% occurring once and the leading ten covering 0.29%. Sequences were derived from CD4+ T cells from peripheral blood mononuclear cells, sampled after pregnancy. V usage is TRBV5-4 and J usage is TRBJ2-7; tentatively, D is TRBD2 (6 bases). The sequence was obtained from a female donor with multiple sclerosis, enrolled in a pregnancy study. Written as DNA, the CDR3 is TGTGCCAGCAGCCGGGCGGGGTTCGAGCAGTACTTC. It specifies CASSRAGFEQYF.